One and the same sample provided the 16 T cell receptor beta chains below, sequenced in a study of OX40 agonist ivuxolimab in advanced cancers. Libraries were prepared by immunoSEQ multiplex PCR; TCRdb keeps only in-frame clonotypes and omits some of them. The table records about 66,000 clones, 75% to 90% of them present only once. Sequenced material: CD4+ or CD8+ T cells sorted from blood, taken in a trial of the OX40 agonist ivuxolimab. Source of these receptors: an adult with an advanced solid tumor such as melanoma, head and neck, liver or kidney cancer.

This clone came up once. Written as DNA, the CDR3 is TGTGCCAGCAGCTCGACCGGGACAAGCCAAGAGACCCAGTACTTC. Translated, it gives CASSSTGTSQETQYF. V usage is TRBV5-4 and J usage is TRBJ2-5; weak D call: TRBD1 (6 bases). Germline assignment: CDR1 SGHNT and CDR2 YYREEE (reference sequence). This CDR3 comprises 15 residues. The V gene lost 3 bases and the J gene lost 1 base, with 13 bases spanning the gap.

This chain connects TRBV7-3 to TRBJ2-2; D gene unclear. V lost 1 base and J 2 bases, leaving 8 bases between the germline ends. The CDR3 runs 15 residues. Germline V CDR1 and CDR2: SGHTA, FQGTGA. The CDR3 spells CASSLIASNTGELFF. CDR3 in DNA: TGTGCCAGCAGCTTAATTGCTTCTAACACCGGGGAGCTGTTTTTT.

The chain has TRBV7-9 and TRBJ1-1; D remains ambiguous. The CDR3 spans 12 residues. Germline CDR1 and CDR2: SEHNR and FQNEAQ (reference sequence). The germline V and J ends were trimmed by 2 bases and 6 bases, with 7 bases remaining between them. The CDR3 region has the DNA TGTGCCAGCAGCTTAACAGACTCTGAAGCTTTCTTT. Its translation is CASSLTDSEAFF.

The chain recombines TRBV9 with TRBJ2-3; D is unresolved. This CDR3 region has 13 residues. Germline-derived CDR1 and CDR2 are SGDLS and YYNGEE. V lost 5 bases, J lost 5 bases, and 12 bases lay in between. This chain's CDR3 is CASRFGPGDTQYF. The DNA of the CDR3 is TGTGCCAGCAGATTTGGACCTGGAGATACGCAGTATTTT.

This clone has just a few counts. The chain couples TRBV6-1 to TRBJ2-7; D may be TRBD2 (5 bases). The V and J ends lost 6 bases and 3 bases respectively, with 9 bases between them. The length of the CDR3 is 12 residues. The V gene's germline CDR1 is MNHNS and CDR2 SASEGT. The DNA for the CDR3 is TGTGCCAGCAGCTCCCGGGGCTACGAGCAGTACTTC. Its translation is CASSSRGYEQYF.

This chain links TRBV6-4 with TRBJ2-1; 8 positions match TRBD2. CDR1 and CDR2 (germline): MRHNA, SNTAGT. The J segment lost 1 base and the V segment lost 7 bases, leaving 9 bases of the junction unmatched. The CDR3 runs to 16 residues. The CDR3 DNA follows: TGTGCCAGCACCAACGAGGCGGGGGGTTCCTACAATGAGCAGTTCTTC. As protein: CASTNEAGGSYNEQFF.

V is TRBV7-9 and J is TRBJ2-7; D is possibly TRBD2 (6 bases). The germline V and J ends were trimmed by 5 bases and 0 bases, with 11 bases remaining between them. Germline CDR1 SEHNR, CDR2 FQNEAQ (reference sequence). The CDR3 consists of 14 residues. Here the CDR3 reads CASSISGSSYEQYF. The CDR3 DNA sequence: TGTGCCAGCAGCATTAGCGGAAGCTCCTACGAGCAGTACTTC.

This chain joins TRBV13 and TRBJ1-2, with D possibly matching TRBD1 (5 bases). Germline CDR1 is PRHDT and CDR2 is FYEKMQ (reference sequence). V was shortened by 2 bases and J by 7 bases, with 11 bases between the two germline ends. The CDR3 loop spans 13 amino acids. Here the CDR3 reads CASSLRGVVGYTF. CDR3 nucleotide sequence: TGTGCCAGCAGCTTAAGAGGGGTTGTTGGCTACACCTTC.

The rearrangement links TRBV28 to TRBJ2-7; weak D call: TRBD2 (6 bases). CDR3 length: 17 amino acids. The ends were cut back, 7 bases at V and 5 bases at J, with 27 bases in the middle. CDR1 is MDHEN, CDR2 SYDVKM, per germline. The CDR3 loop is CASTLRGGIPQVHEQYF. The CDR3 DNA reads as TGTGCCAGCACCTTACGGGGCGGGATACCCCAGGTCCACGAGCAGTACTTC.

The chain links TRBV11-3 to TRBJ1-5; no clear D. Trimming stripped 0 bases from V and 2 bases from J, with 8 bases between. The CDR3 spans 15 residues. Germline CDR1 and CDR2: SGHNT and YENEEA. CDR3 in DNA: TGTGCCAGCAGCTTAGATTTTCGAGGCAATCAGCCCCAGCATTTT. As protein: CASSLDFRGNQPQHF. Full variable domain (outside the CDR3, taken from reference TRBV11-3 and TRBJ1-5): EAGVVQSPRYKIIEKKQPVAFWCNPISGHNTLYWYLQNLGQGPELLIRYENEEAVDDSQLPKDRFSAERLKGVDSTLKIQPAELGDSAVYLCASSLDFRGNQPQHFGDGTRLSIL.

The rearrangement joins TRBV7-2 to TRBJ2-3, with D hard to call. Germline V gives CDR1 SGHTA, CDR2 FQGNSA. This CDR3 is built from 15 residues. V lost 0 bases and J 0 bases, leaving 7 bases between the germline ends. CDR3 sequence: CASSLAQTSTDTQYF. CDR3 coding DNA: TGTGCCAGCAGCTTAGCCCAGACTAGCACAGATACGCAGTATTTT.

The CDR3 DNA is TGTGCCAGCAGTTACGGATCCGGGAGGAGCAATGAGCAGTTCTTC. It codes for CASSYGSGRSNEQFF. The chain has TRBV6-5 and TRBJ2-1; the match to TRBD2 covers 7 bases. J lost 6 bases, V lost 2 bases, and 7 bases had no gene match. Germline CDR1 and CDR2: MNHEY and SVGAGI. This CDR3 comprises 15 residues.

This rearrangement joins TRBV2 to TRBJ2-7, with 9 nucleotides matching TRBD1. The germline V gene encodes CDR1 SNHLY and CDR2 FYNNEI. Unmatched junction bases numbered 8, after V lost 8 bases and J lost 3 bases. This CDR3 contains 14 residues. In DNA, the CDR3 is TGTGCCAGCGTTATAGGACAGGGGATCTACGAGCAGTACTTC. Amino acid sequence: CASVIGQGIYEQYF.

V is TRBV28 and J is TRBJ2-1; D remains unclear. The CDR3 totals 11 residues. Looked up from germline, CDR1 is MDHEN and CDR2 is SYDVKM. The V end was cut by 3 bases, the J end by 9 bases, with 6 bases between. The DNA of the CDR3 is TGTGCCAGCAGTTTTGTTGGTGAGCAGTTCTTC. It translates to CASSFVGEQFF.

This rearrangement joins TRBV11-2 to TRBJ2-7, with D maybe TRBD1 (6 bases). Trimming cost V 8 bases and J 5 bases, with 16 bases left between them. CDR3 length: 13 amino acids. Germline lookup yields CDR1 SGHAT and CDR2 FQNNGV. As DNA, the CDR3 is TGTGCCAGCGGTACGGGACATGGGGACGAGCAGTACTTC. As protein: CASGTGHGDEQYF. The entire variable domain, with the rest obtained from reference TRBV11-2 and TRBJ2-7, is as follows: EAGVAQSPRYKIIEKRQSVAFWCNPISGHATLYWYQQILGQGPKLLIQFQNNGVVDDSQLPKDRFSAERLKGVDSTLKIQPAKLEDSAVYLCASGTGHGDEQYFGPGTRLTVT.

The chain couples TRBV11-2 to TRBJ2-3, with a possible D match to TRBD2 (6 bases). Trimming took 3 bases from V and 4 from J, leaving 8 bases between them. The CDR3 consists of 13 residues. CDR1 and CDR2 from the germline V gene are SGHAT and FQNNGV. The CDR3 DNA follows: TGTGCCAGCAGCTTCACGGGAGCAGATACGCAGTATTTT. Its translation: CASSFTGADTQYF. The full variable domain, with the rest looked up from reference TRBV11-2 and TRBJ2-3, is EAGVAQSPRYKIIEKRQSVAFWCNPISGHATLYWYQQILGQGPKLLIQFQNNGVVDDSQLPKDRFSAERLKGVDSTLKIQPAKLEDSAVYLCASSFTGADTQYFGPGTRLTVL.